The source of this TCR beta chain is a study of post-analysis software for immune sequencing data. Study-wide results and caveats: Significantly lower normalized Chao1 diversity was found in patients with multiple sclerosis relative to controls. Samples made in the same batch grouped tightly together by F measure. There were roughly five TRBV segments more frequent in patients than controls, and TRBV5-6, TRBV5-1 and TRBV20-1 were among them.

In its sample, this clonotype was seen once. Its antigen is unknown. At one of its ends the junction is not consistent with the germline gene, which may arise from a read error. Unique molecular identifiers were carried by the TCR beta cDNA libraries. One entry per CDR3 protein results from TCRdb running MiXCR on the PCR reads. The profile shows roughly 620,000 distinct CDR3 sequences, around 47% of them singletons. CDR1 MGHRA and CDR2 YSYEKL come from the germline V gene. The CDR3 consists of 16 residues. The chain links TRBV4-1 to TRBJ2-5, with TRBD1 matching 7 bases. Input material: blood. The receptor was isolated from a girl aged 10-17 years with multiple sclerosis. The CDR3 sequence: CANSHRTGLYQETQYF. For the CDR3, the DNA is TGCGCCAACAGCCACCGGACAGGCCTGTACCAAGAGACCCAGTACTTC.